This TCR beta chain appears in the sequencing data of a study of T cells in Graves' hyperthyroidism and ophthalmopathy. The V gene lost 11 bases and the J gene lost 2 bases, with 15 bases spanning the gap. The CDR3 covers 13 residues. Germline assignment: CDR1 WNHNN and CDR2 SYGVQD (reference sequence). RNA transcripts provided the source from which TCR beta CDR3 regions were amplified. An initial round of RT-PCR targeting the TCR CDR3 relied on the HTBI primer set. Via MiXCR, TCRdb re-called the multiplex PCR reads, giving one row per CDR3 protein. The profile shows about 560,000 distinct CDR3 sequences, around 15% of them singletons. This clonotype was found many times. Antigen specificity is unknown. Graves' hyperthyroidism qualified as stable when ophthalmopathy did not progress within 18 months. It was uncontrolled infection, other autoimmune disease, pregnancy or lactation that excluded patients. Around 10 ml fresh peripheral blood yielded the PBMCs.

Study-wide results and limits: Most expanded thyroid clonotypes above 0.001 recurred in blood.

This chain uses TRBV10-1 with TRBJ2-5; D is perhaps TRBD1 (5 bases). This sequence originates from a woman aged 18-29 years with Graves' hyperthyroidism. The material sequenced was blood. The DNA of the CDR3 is TGCGCCGGAAAAGACAGCATACAAGAGACCCAGTACTTC. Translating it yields CAGKDSIQETQYF.